This TCR beta chain came from a study of shared clonotypes between healthy human individuals. Study observations and caveats: Rarefaction indicated that sorted-subset sequencing remained incomplete although depth was large. The diversity represented, both genetic and in exposure history, was limited by few donors. Non-shared clonotypes displayed generation probabilities falling below those of clonotypes present in all four donors.

The CDR3 is 13 amino acids. Germline V gene lookup returns CDR1 MDHEN and CDR2 SYDVKM. V lost 5 bases and J lost 1, with 8 bases in between. Deep level was the assay's run setting. Clones were sequenced by immunoSEQ multiplex PCR, and TCRdb holds only the in-frame ones, with some missing. The table includes about 1.4 million clones, 96% detected once. A note on this clone: The antigen is not known.

The rearrangement links TRBV28 to TRBJ1-1; no clear D. This clonotype was obtained from a man aged 25 to 40 in good health. Input material: naive CD4+ T cells sorted from blood. As to subset: CD45RA+ positively selected. This CDR3 reads CASSLPTNTEAFF. The CDR3 coding sequence is TGTGCCAGCAGTCTGCCCACGAACACTGAAGCTTTCTTT.